This T cell receptor beta chain was sequenced during a study of T cells in Graves' hyperthyroidism and ophthalmopathy. Study results and limitations: With a median lead of around 6.7 months before onset, the model predicted ophthalmopathy.

This clonotype was seen ten or more times. Its matching antigen is unknown. Researchers defined stable Graves' hyperthyroidism as no ophthalmopathy progression within 18 months. A patient was excluded if there was uncontrolled infection, other autoimmune disease, pregnancy or lactation. The investigators amplified TCR beta CDR3 regions from RNA transcripts. When the TCR CDR3 underwent first-round RT-PCR, the HTBI primer set was used. In TCRdb, the multiplex PCR reads were re-called with MiXCR into one record per CDR3 protein. The repertoire holds under 400,000 distinct CDR3 sequences, with about 15% as singletons. Trimming took 5 bases from V and 3 from J; bases not matched to a gene: 6. The CDR3 contains 15 residues. Looked up from germline, CDR1 is SGHAT and CDR2 is FQNNGV.

The sequence was collected from a woman between 55 and 75 years old with Graves' hyperthyroidism. The rearrangement uses TRBV11-2 and TRBJ1-1; 10 nucleotides line up with TRBD1. Sequenced sample: blood. The CDR3 DNA reads as TGTGCCAGCAGCCCGTTGACAGGGGGCTACACTGAAGCTTTCTTT. Encoded protein: CASSPLTGGYTEAFF.